What follows describes a single TCR beta chain. Its matching antigen is unknown. Being one base from a much bigger clone, this may be a read error. The length of the CDR3 is 15 residues. The germline CDR1 and CDR2 sequences are LGHNT and FRNRAP. The sample is drawn from a study of post-analysis software for immune sequencing data. The study's findings and limits: F-measure co-clustering was strong for batch-matched samples. About five TRBV segments were more frequent in patients than controls; TRBV5-6, TRBV5-1 and TRBV20-1 belonged to this group. Comparison with controls showed significantly lower normalized Chao1 diversity in multiple sclerosis patients.

Each TCR beta cDNA library carried unique molecular identifiers. Once about 0.9 to 11 million T cells were used, approximately 470,000 cDNA molecules resulted. A single record per CDR3 protein comes from TCRdb applying MiXCR to the PCR reads. This sample has about 430,000 distinct CDR3 sequences, with 39% found just once. The V gene is TRBV12-5, the J gene TRBJ2-5, with 9 bases fitting TRBD2. This sequence was found in a girl aged 2 to 9 with multiple sclerosis. Sequences were obtained from blood. CDR3 nucleotides: TGTGCTAGTCGGTCTAGCGGGGACCACCAAGAGACCCGGTACTTC. It codes for CASRSSGDHQETRYF.